This T cell receptor (beta chain) was retrieved from a study of T cells after yellow fever vaccination. Notes on this clonotype: The target antigen is unknown.

Study outcomes and limitations: Only a minor proportion of clonotypes was detected across both CD4 and CD8 compartments. Post-booster repertoires again held most primary-vaccination clones (roughly 96% CD4, roughly 88% CD8).

TCRdb passed the 5' RACE reads through MiXCR, listing each CDR3 protein once. The profile covers under 200,000 distinct CDR3 sequences, with 8% to 13% appearing a single time and 35% to 45% taken by the ten largest. Germline CDR1 LGHNT, CDR2 FRNRAP. The CDR3 totals 14 residues. V was pared by 0 bases and J by 3 bases, with 5 bases between. The sample in question was CD8+ T cells sorted from PBMCs, obtained 15 days after the yellow fever booster vaccination. The chain couples TRBV12-5 to TRBJ2-2; D gene unclear. This receptor was taken from a young man who received the YFV17D yellow fever vaccine. CDR3 sequence reads: CASGLVHDTGELFF. The CDR3 DNA reads TGTGCTAGTGGTTTGGTACACGACACCGGGGAGCTGTTTTTT.